This is a list of T cell receptor beta chains from one sample in a study of T cells expressing NK-cell markers. TCRdb re-called the 5' RACE reads and catalogs CDR3 proteins one per entry, DNA excluded. Its clone listing holds 120,000 to 150,000 distinct CDR3 sequences. Material for sequencing was blood T cells: a sorted CD56 or NKG2C T cell subset, CD4+ or CD8+ T cells, or bulk PBMC T cells (not recorded which). These receptor sequences come from a man in his late teens or twenties in good health. The CDR3 runs from the conserved cysteine through the conserved F or W. Each record gives: V gene, J gene, CDR3 protein.

TRBV3-1	TRBJ2-6	CASSSGTEGSGANVLTF
TRBV4-1	TRBJ2-2	CASSQVVKAGGTGELFF
TRBV7-9	TRBJ2-1	CASSVSSGKNYNEQFF
TRBV14	TRBJ2-1	CASSQGSPGDVNEQFF
TRBV6-5	TRBJ1-2	CASSYSDGTGTTFDGYTF
TRBV5-1	TRBJ2-3	CASSLFAERTDTQYF
TRBV6-1	TRBJ2-1	CASRPGLGFYEQFF
TRBV29-1	TRBJ1-2	CSVVGSRDSVYGYTF
TRBV6-5	TRBJ1-4	CASSYGEKLFF
TRBV6-1	TRBJ1-5	CASSKALGYQPQHF
TRBV7-2	TRBJ2-7	CASSQDSVYEQYF
TRBV5-5	TRBJ2-1	CASSLSLAGANEQFF
TRBV2	TRBJ2-2	CASSGRETGTGELFF
TRBV27	TRBJ2-1	CASSFGAGGFYYNEQFF
TRBV10-3	TRBJ2-1	CAISGGGLYNEQFF
TRBV4-3	TRBJ2-7	CASSRRLADSYEQYF
TRBV7-2	TRBJ2-1	CASSLERSNEQFF
TRBV27	TRBJ2-2	CASSRLAGALNTGELFF
TRBV5-6	TRBJ2-1	CASSLLVVMNEQFF
TRBV25-1	TRBJ2-1	CASSERGTGHNYNEQFF
TRBV18	TRBJ2-1	CASSPVRNEQFF
TRBV6-4	TRBJ2-1	CASSGTRVDEQFF
TRBV19	TRBJ2-1	CASSIVGSYNEQFF
TRBV6-5	TRBJ1-1	CASSYGGQPHGAFF
TRBV6-2/TRBV6-3	TRBJ2-3	CASTVAGERVTDTQYF
TRBV6-2/TRBV6-3	TRBJ2-5	CASSAIRETQYF
TRBV28	TRBJ2-7	CASSLAGQFYEQYF
TRBV9	TRBJ2-7	CASSAGTGGLYEQYF
TRBV7-9	TRBJ2-7	CASRPVGTSAYEQYF
TRBV27	TRBJ2-7	CASSLYGVGEQYF